The T cell receptor beta chain described here comes from a study of T cell responses to AZD1222 COVID-19 vaccine. This table comes from immunoSEQ multiplex PCR, and its TCRdb copy is limited to in-frame clones, with some not included. This sample has about 59,000 clones, with roughly 89% found just once. Germline CDR1 reads KGHSH; CDR2 reads LQKENI. CDR3 length equals 15 residues. The V gene lost 0 bases and the J gene lost 3 bases, with 8 bases spanning the gap. The chain joins TRBV18 to TRBJ2-2; no clear D. This material consisted of peripheral blood, taken 28 days after the second AZD1222 dose. The receptor was isolated from an adult who received the AZD1222 COVID-19 vaccine. The CDR3 region is CASSPPVGYTGELFF. The CDR3 DNA is TGTGCCAGCTCACCACCGGTCGGGTACACCGGGGAGCTGTTTTTT.